The sequence of this T cell receptor (beta chain) was determined in a study of blood T cell repertoires in COVID-19. Study overall: Sources were T cells, B-cell-depleted T cells, or PBMCs; the material itself was cDNA or gDNA.

The length of the CDR3 is 15 residues. V lost 3 bases and J 5 bases, leaving 14 bases between the germline ends. The V gene's germline CDR1 is SGDLS and CDR2 YYNGEE. TCRdb's copy holds only in-frame clones and misses some; the assay was immunoSEQ multiplex PCR. The sample lists roughly 290,000 clones, about 89% occurring once. The sequenced material came from peripheral blood. The source is a man under 40 with acute or convalescent COVID-19. V usage is TRBV9 and J usage is TRBJ2-2, with D tentatively TRBD2 (6 bases). The CDR3 region has the DNA TGTGCCAGCAGCGAGACGGGAGCATGGACCGGGGAGCTGTTTTTT. Translating gives CASSETGAWTGELFF.